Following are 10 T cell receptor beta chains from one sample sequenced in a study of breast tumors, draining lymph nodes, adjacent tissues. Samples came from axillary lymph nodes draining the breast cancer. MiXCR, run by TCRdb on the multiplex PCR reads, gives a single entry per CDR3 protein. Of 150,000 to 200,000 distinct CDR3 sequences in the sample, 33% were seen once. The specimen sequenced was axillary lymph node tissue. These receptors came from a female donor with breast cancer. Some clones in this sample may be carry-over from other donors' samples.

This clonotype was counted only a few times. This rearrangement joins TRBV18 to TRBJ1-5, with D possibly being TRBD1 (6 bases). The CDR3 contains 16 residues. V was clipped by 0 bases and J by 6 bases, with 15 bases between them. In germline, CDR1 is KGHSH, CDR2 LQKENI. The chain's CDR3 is CASSPPGGGASQPQHF. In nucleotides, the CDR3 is TGTGCCAGCTCACCACCGGGCGGGGGCGCGAGTCAGCCCCAGCATTTT.

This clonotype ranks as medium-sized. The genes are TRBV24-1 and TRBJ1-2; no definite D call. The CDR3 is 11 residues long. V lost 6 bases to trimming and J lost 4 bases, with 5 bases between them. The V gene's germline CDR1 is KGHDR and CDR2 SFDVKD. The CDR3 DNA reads TGTGCCACCAGTAATGCCTATGGCTACACCTTC. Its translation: CATSNAYGYTF.

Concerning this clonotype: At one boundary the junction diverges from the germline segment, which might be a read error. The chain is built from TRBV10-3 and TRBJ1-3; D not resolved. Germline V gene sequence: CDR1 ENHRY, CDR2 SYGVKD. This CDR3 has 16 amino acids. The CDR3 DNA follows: TGTGCCACCAGTGCCGGCCGAACCTCGGGAGGAAACACCATATATTTT. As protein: CATSAGRTSGGNTIYF.

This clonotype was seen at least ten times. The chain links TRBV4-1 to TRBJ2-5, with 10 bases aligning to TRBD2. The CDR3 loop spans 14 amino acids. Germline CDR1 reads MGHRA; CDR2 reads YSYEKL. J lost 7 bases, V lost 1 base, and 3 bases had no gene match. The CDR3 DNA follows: TGCGCCAGCAGCCAAGTAGCGGGAGGTGTGACCCAGTACTTC. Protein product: CASSQVAGGVTQYF.

The CDR3, as DNA: TGCAGTGCGGCTAGCGGGAAGACTTTC. This sequence encodes CSAASGKTF. The J gene is TRBJ2-6, the V gene TRBV20-1; TRBD2 aligns across 9 bases. Germline V gene data show CDR1 as DFQATT and CDR2 as SNEGSKA (reference sequence). The length of the CDR3 is 9 residues. Trimming removed 6 bases from V and 18 bases from J; junction bases left unmatched: 3.

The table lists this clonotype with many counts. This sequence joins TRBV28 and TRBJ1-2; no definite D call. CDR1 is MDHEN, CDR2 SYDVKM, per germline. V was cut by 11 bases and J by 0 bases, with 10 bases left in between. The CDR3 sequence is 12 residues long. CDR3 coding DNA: TGTGCCTCGCGGTCCCCTAACTATGGCTACACCTTC. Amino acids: CASRSPNYGYTF.

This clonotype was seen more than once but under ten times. The CDR3 DNA sequence: TGTGCCAGCAGTTTAGGAATTCCCGGGGAGCTGTTTTTT. This encodes CASSLGIPGELFF. The chain links TRBV28 to TRBJ2-2, with D hard to call. The germline V gene has CDR1 MDHEN and CDR2 SYDVKM. The CDR3 consists of 13 residues. Trimming removed 2 bases at V and 6 bases at J, with 7 bases between.

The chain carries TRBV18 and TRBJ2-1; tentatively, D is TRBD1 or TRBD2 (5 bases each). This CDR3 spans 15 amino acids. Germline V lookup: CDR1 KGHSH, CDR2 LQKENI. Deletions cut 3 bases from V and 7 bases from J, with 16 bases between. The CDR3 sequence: CASSPTNQGGNEQFF. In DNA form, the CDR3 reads TGTGCCAGCTCACCGACTAATCAGGGTGGTAATGAGCAGTTCTTC.

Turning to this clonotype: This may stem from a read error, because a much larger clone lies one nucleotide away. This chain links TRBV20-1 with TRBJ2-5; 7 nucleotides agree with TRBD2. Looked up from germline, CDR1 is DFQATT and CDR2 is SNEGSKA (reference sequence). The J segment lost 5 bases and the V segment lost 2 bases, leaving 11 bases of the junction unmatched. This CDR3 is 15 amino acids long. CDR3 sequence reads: CSARLPVGGTETQYF. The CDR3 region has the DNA TGCAGTGCTAGACTCCCGGTGGGGGGGACGGAGACCCAGTACTTC.

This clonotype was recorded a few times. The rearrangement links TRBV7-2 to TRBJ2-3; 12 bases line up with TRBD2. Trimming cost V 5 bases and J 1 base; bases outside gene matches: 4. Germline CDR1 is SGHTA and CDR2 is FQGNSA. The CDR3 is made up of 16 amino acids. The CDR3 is CASSRRLAGGTDTQYF. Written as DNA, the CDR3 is TGTGCCAGCAGCAGACGACTAGCGGGGGGCACAGATACGCAGTATTTT. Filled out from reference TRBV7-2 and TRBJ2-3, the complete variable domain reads GAGVSQSPSNKVTEKGKDVELRCDPISGHTALYWYRQSLGQGLEFLIYFQGNSAPDKSGLPSDRFSAERTGGSVSTLTIQRTQQEDSAVYLCASSRRLAGGTDTQYFGPGTRLTVL.